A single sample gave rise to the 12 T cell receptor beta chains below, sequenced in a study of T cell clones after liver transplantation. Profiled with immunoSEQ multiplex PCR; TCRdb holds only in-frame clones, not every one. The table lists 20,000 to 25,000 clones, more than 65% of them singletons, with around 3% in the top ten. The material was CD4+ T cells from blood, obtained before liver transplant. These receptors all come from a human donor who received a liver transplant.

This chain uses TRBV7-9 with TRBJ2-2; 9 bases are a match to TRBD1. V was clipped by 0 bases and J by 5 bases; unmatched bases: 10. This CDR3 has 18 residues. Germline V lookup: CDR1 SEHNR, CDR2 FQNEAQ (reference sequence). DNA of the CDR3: TGTGCCAGCAGCTTAGCCCCGCAAACAGGGGGCCGGACCGGGGAGCTGTTTTTT. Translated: CASSLAPQTGGRTGELFF.

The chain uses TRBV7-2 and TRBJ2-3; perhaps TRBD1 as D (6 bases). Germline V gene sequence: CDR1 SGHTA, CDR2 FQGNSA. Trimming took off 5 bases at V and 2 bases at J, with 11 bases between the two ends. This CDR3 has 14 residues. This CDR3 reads CASSLRQVTDTQYF. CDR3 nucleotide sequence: TGTGCCAGCAGCCTACGACAGGTCACAGATACGCAGTATTTT.

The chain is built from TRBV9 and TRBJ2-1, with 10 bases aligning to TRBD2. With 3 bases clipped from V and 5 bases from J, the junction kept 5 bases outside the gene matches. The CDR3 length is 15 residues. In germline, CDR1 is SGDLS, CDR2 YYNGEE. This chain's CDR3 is CASSAVAGGHNEQFF. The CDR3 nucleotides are TGTGCCAGCAGCGCGGTAGCGGGGGGTCACAATGAGCAGTTCTTC.

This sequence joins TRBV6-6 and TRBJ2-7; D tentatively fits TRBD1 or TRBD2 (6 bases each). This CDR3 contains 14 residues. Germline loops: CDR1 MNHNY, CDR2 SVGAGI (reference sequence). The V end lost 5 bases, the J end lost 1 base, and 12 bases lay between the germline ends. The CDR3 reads CASSDTGTSYEQYF. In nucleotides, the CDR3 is TGTGCCAGCAGTGATACAGGGACTTCCTACGAGCAGTACTTC.

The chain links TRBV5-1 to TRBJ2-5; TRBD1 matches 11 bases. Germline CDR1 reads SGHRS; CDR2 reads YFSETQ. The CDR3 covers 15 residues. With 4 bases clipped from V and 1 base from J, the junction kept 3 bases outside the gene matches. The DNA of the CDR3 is TGCGCCAGCAGCACCGGGACAGGGGGCCAAGAGACCCAGTACTTC. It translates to CASSTGTGGQETQYF.

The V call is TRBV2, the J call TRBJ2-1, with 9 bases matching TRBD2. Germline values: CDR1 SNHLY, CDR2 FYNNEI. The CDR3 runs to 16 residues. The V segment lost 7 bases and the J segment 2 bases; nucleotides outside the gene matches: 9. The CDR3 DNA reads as TGTGCCAGCACCAGATGGGCTAGCGGGACCTACAATGAGCAGTTCTTC. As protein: CASTRWASGTYNEQFF.

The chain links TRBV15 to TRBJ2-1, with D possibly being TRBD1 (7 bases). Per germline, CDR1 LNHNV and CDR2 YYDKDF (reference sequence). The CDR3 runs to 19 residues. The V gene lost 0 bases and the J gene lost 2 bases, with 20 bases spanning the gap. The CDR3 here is CATSRDAPGGSGAYNEQFF. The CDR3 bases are TGTGCCACCAGCAGAGATGCGCCAGGGGGGTCTGGGGCCTACAATGAGCAGTTCTTC.

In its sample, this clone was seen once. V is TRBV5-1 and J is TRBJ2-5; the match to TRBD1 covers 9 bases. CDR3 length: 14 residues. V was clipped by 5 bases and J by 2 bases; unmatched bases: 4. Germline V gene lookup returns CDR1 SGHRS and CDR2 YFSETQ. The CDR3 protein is CASRQGQGQETQYF. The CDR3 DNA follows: TGCGCCAGCAGACAGGGACAGGGACAAGAGACCCAGTACTTC. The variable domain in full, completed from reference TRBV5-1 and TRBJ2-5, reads KAGVTQTPRYLIKTRGQQVTLSCSPISGHRSVSWYQQTPGQGLQFLFEYFSETQRNKGNFPGRFSGRQFSNSRSEMNVSTLELGDSALYLCASRQGQGQETQYFGPGTRLLVL.

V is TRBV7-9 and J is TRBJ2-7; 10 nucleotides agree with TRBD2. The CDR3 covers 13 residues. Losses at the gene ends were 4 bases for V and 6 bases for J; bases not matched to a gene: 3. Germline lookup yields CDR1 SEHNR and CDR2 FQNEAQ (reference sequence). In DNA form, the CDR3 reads TGTGCCAGCAGCTCCATAGCGGGAGGCGAGCAGTACGTC. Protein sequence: CASSSIAGGEQYV.

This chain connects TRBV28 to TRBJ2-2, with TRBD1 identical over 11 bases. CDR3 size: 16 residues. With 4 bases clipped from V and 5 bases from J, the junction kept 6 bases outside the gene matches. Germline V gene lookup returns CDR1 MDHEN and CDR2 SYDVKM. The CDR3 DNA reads TGTGCCAGCAGTTCCCCCGGGACAGGGGGGACCGGGGAGCTGTTTTTT. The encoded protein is CASSSPGTGGTGELFF.

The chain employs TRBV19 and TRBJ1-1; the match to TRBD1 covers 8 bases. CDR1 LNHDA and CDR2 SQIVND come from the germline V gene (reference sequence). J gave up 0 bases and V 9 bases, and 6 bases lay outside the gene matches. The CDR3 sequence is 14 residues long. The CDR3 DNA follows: TGTGCCAGCCAAATGGACAGGGTGAACACTGAAGCTTTCTTT. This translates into CASQMDRVNTEAFF.

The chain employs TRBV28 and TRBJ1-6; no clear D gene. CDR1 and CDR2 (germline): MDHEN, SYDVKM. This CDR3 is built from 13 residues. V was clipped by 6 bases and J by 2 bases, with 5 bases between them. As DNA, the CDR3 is TGTGCCAGCAGGGGGACCTATAATTCACCCCTCCACTTT. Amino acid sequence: CASRGTYNSPLHF.